This section outlines one T cell receptor beta chain sequence together with its context. Its antigen is undetermined. This CDR3 contains 17 residues. Each of the donors had 9 to 10 milliliters of peripheral blood drawn into EDTA-treated Vacutainer tubes. This specimen belongs to a study of blood T cells in healthy people across ages. The overall study: The template switching approach captured approximately one barcoded beta molecule for every two T cells.

It was with a sample-barcoded 5' primer and a J-beta primer mix that a second PCR of about 6 to 11 cycles was run. TCRdb passed the 5' RACE reads through MiXCR, listing each CDR3 protein once. Among 790,000 or so distinct CDR3 sequences, just over 55% were seen once, and the ten largest hold 25% to 30%. Study-level findings and limits: Long-lived and aged donors differed, with more naive CD4+ cells and higher diversity in the long-lived. Conclusively comparing naive with antigen-experienced cells was impossible with unsorted PBMCs.

This clonotype originated in a man aged 35-49 years in good health. The rearrangement uses TRBV12-3 or TRBV12-4 and TRBJ2-1, with 7 bases matching TRBD1. The J call may be wrong; the DNA end is better matched by TRBJ2-7. Material: blood. Here the CDR3 reads CASSSIPGTASYNEQYF. CDR3 DNA: TGTGCCAGCAGTTCGATTCCGGGGACAGCCTCCTACAATGAGCAGTACTTC.